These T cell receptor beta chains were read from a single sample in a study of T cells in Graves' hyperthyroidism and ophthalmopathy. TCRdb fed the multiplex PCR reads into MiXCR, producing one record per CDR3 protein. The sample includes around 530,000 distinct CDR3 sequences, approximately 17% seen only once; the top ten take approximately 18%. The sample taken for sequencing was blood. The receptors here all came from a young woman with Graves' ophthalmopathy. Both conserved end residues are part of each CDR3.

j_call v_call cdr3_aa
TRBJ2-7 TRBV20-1 CSASSVGTSSYEQYF
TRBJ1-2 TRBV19 CASTELNYGYTF
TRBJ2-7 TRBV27 CASSLTGAISYEQYF
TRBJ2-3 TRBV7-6 CASSLGARPSTDTQYF
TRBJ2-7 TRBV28 CASSTDGGLHEQYF
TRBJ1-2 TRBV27 CASSLGTGTYGYTF
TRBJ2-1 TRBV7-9 CASSLQGAPHNEQFF
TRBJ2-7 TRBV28 CASSEPSTGGGEQYF
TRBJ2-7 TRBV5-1 CASSLDLATYEQYF
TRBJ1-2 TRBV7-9 CASSPTGLGYTF
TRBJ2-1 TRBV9 CASSVVQNEQFF
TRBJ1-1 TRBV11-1 CASSFRARTEAFF
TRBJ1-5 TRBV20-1 CSADKASLDSNQPQHF
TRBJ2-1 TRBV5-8 CASSAQGRTGYNEQFF
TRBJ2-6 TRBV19 CASSISPGSGANVLTF
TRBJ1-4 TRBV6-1 CASRRAGTGGKLFF
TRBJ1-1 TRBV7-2 CASSREALNTEAFF
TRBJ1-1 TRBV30 CAWRGTGRYTEAFF
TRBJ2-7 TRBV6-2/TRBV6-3 CASTNPGQSYEQYF
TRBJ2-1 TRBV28 CASSPISGGSYNEQFF
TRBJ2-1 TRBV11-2 CASRLGLAGGNEQFF
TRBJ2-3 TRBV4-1 CASSLSTGGDTQYF
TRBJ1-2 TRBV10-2 CASRGQNYGYTF
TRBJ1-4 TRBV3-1 CASSQARPEKLFF
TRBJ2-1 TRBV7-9 CASSPGQPSSYNEQFF
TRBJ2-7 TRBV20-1 CSAANRGRVDEQYF
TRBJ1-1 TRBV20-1 CSASTGVDTEAFF
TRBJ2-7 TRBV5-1 CASSLDAVESYEQYF
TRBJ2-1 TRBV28 CAGGGDSRAINEQFF
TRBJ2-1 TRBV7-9 CASSLRTGPDNEQFF
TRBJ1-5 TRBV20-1 CSARDEVGVVRQGNQPQHF
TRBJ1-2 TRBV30 CAWSVTASYGYTF
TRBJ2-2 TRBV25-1 CASSEMTSGSVGELFF
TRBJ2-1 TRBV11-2 CASSTVQQFF
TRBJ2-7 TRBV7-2 CASSAVSSGSVQYF
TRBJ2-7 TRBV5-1 CASSLGTGLREQYF
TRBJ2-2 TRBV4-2 CASSQAAGLNTGELFF
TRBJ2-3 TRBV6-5 CASSYLMASGRSDTQYF
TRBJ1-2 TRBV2 CASSESPQDYGYTF
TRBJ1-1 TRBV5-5 CASSLIPELNTEAFF
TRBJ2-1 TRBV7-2 CASRLSYLNEQFF
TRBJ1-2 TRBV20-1 CSAPPQREGPNYGYTF
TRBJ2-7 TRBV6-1 CASARDFPYEQYF
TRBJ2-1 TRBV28 CASSLTQNSYNEQFF
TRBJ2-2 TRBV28 CASSPPGFDTGELFF
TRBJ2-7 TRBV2 CASMRGAYEQYF
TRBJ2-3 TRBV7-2 CASSLTGLAGGQDTQYF
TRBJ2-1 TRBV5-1 CASSTGLAGPPLYNEQFF
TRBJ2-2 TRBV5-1 CASSIPPGLANTGELFF
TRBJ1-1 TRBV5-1 CASSLAPGGGDSNTEAFF
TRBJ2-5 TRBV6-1 CASSLKAGTRQETQYF
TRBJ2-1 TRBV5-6 CASSLAGLGYYNEQFF
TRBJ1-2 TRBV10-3 CATLTGDSYGYTF
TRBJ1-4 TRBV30 CAWRPRGRNEKLFF
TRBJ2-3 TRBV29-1 CSVEDLARSTDTQYF
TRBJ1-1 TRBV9 CASSVGQGGWNTEAFF
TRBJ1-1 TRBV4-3 CASSQAPGVEAFF
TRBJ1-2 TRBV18 CASSPPVNRYGYTF
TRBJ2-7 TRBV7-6 CASSLGAVSYEQYF
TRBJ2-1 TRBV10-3 CAISDGDYQPNEQFF